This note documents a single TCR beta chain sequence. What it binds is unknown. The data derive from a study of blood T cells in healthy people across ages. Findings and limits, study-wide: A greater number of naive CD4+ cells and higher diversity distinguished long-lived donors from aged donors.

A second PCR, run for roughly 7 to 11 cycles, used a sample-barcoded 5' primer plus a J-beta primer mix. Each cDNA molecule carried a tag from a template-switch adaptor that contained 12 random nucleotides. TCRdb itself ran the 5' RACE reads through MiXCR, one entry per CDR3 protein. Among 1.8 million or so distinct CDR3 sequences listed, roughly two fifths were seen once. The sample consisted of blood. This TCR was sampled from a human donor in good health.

CDR3 amino acids: CASSLPYRGRKTQPQHF. The CDR3 DNA is TGTGCCAGCAGTTTGCCTTACAGGGGGCGCAAAACACAGCCCCAGCATTTT. The V call is TRBV28, the J call TRBJ1-5, with 9 bases lining up with TRBD1. Germline-derived CDR1 and CDR2 are MDHEN and SYDVKM. Trimming at V came to 3 bases and at J to 7 bases, leaving 13 bases not matched to a gene. The CDR3 contains 17 residues.